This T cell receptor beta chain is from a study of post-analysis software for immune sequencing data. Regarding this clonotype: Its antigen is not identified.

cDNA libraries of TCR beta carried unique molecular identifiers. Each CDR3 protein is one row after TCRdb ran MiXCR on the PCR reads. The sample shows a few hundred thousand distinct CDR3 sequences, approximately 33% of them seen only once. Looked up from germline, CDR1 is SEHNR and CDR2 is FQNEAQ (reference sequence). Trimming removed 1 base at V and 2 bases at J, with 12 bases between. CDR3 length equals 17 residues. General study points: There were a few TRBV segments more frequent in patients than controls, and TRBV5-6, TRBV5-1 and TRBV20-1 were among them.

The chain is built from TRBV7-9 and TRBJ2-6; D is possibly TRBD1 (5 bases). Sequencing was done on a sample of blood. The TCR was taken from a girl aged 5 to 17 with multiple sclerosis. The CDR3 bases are TGTGCCAGCAGCTTAGGGGTGACAGCTCCTGGGGCCAACGTCCTGACTTTC. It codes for CASSLGVTAPGANVLTF.